The sequence of this T cell receptor beta chain was determined in a study of shared T cell receptors in the human thymus. Clones were read by immunoSEQ multiplex PCR, and TCRdb kept only the in-frame ones, dropping some. Altogether about 380,000 clones are present, around 93% being singletons, with the ten largest covering around 0.019%. The CDR3 length is 16 residues. J was trimmed by 3 bases and V by 4 bases; bases with no gene match: 7. Germline values: CDR1 MDHEN, CDR2 SYDVKM. The V call is TRBV28, the J call TRBJ2-1; 9 bases match TRBD2. The sequence came from a human donor. Sequenced sample: thymocytes. The CDR3 loop reads CASSCRVAGVYNEQFF. CDR3 coding DNA: TGTGCCAGCAGTTGCCGGGTAGCGGGAGTCTACAATGAGCAGTTCTTC.